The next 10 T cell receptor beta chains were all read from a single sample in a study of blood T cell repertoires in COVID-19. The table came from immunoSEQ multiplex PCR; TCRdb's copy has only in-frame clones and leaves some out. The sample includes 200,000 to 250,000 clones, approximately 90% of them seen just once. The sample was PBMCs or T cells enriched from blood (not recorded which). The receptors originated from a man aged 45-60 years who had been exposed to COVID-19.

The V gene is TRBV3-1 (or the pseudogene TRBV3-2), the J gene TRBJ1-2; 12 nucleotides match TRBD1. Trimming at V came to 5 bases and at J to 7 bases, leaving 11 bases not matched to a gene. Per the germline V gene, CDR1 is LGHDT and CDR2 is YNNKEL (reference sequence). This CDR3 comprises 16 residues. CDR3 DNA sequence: TGTGCCAGCAGCGTCCAACCGGGACAGGGGGCGGGTGGCTACACCTTC. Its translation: CASSVQPGQGAGGYTF.

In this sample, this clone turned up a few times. The CDR3 nucleotides read TGTGCCAGTAGGTCGGTACCCATGAACACTGAAGCTTTCTTT. This gives the protein CASRSVPMNTEAFF. The J gene is TRBJ1-1, the V gene TRBV19, with D uncertain. Germline values: CDR1 LNHDA, CDR2 SQIVND (reference sequence). This CDR3 is 14 amino acids long. V lost 6 bases to trimming and J lost 0 bases, with 11 bases between them.

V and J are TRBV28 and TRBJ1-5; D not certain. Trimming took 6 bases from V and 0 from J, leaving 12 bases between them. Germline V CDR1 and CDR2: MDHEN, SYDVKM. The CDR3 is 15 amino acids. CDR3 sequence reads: CASREGAYSNQPQHF. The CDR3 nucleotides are TGTGCCAGCAGGGAGGGTGCATATAGCAATCAGCCCCAGCATTTT.

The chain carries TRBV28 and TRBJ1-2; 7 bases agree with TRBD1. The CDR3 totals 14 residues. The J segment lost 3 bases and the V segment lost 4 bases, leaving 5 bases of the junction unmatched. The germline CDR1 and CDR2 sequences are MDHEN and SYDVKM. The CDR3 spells CASSSGGNDYGYTF. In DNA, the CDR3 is TGTGCCAGCAGTTCAGGGGGTAATGACTATGGCTACACCTTC.

CDR3: CATSDNRDTQETQYF. CDR3 DNA: TGTGCCACCAGTGACAACCGGGACACCCAAGAGACCCAGTACTTC. This chain uses TRBV24-1 with TRBJ2-5, with TRBD1 as a possible D gene (6 bases). This CDR3 spans 15 amino acids. Looked up from germline, CDR1 is KGHDR and CDR2 is SFDVKD. Trimming removed 4 bases at V and 1 base at J, with 12 bases between.

The CDR3 bases are TGCGCCAGCAGTCAGCTAGCGTCTAGCACAGATACGCAGTATTTT. This translates into CASSQLASSTDTQYF. The genes are TRBV5-1 and TRBJ2-3, with D tentatively TRBD2 (6 bases). CDR3 length equals 15 residues. With 5 bases removed from V and 0 bases from J, the gap between germline ends came to 13 bases. CDR1 and CDR2 from the germline V gene are SGHRS and YFSETQ.

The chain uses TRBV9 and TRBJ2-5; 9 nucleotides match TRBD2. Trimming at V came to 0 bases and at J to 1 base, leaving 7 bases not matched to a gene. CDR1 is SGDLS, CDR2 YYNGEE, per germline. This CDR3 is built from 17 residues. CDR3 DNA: TGTGCCAGCAGCGTAGGGGCTAGCGGGGCGATCCAAGAGACCCAGTACTTC. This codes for CASSVGASGAIQETQYF.

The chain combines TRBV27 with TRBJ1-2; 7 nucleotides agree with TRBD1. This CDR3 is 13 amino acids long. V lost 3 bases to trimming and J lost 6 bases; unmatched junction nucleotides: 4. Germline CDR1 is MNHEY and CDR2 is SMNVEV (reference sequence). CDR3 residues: CASSFSTGNGYTF. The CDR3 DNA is TGTGCCAGCAGTTTTTCGACAGGGAATGGCTACACCTTC.

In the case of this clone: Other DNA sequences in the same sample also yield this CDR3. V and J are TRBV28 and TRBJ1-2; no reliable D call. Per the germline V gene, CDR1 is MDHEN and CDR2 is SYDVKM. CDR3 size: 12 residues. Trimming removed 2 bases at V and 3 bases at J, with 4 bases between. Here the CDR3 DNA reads TGTGCCAGCAGTTTACGGGACTATGGCTACACCTTC. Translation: CASSLRDYGYTF.

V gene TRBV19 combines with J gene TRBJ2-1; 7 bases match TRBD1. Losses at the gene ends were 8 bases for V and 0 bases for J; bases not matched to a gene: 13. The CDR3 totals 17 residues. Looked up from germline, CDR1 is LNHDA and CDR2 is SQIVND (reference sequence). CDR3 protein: CASAQPPGQSSYNEQFF. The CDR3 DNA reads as TGTGCCAGTGCCCAACCTCCGGGACAGAGCTCCTACAATGAGCAGTTCTTC.